In this sample, the clone carrying this T cell receptor beta chain turned up a few times. Using RNA transcripts as the source, TCR beta CDR3 regions were amplified. A first-round RT-PCR of the TCR CDR3 used the HTBI primer set. Via MiXCR, TCRdb re-called the multiplex PCR reads, giving one row per CDR3 protein. The sample consists of fewer than 250,000 distinct CDR3 sequences, around 17% of them appearing once. The data stem from a study of T cells in Graves' hyperthyroidism and ophthalmopathy. Germline V gene data show CDR1 as MGHRA and CDR2 as YSYEKL. The CDR3 covers 13 residues. Trimming took off 6 bases at V and 4 bases at J, with 10 bases between the two ends.

The chain links TRBV4-1 to TRBJ1-3; D is ambiguous. Sequenced input: blood. This receptor was obtained from a young woman with Graves' ophthalmopathy. CDR3 in amino acids: CASSYGLGNTIYF. The CDR3 nucleotides are TGCGCCAGCAGTTACGGGCTGGGAAACACCATATATTTT.